This T cell receptor (beta chain) was observed in a study of prognosis after radiotherapy for stage I lung cancer. This clonotype appeared many times. From genomic DNA, two-round multiplex PCR was used to amplify TCR beta CDR3. Primers specific to each TRBV and TRBJ gene drove first-round PCR. One entry per CDR3 protein results from TCRdb running MiXCR on the multiplex PCR reads. Of fewer than 20,000 distinct CDR3 sequences in the sample, about three fifths are singletons; the top ten hold roughly 26%. Germline V gene sequence: CDR1 SQVTM, CDR2 ANQGSEA. This CDR3 has 11 residues. V was trimmed by 7 bases and J by 4 bases, leaving 11 bases between them.

The clonotype was recovered from a donor aged 50 or older with non-small cell lung cancer. The material sequenced was PBMCs, taken before or after stereotactic body radiation therapy (not recorded which). The rearrangement links TRBV29-1 to TRBJ2-7; D is undetermined. This CDR3 is CSARSLYEQYF. Here the CDR3 DNA reads TGCAGCGCTCGTTCACTTTACGAGCAGTACTTC.